Listed here are 9 T cell receptor beta chains from one sample, sequenced in a study of T-cell memory formation after mild COVID-19. Via MiXCR, TCRdb re-called the 5' RACE reads, giving one row per CDR3 protein. The sample shows nearly 200,000 distinct CDR3 sequences, 18% of them seen only once. Material for sequencing was PBMCs or a T cell subset sorted from them (not recorded which). The source is an adult woman who had mild COVID-19 (a few samples of this study predate the infection). Cell type and time point are not known.

This clonotype was counted between two and nine times. The chain joins TRBV5-1 to TRBJ2-3; perhaps D is TRBD1 or TRBD2 (5 bases each). The CDR3 has 15 amino acids. V was clipped by 4 bases and J by 4 bases, with 16 bases between them. Germline V gene lookup returns CDR1 SGHRS and CDR2 YFSETQ. In DNA, the CDR3 is TGCGCCAGCAGCATCTCCGGGACGCCAGCAGATACGCAGTATTTT. Protein product: CASSISGTPADTQYF.

This rearrangement joins TRBV7-9 to TRBJ2-2, with a tentative D call TRBD1 (6 bases). This CDR3 has 16 amino acids. Germline-derived CDR1 and CDR2 are SEHNR and FQNEAQ (reference sequence). Trimming left V 2 bases short and J 0 bases short, with 10 bases between. In DNA, the CDR3 is TGTGCCAGCAGCTTATATGAGGGGGCGAACACCGGGGAGCTGTTTTTT. It encodes CASSLYEGANTGELFF.

This clonotype was seen many times. CDR3 residues: CASSLEASGRRINEQFF. CDR3 sequence (DNA): TGTGCCAGCAGCTTGGAGGCTAGCGGGAGGCGCATCAATGAGCAGTTCTTC. This chain joins TRBV5-6 and TRBJ2-1; 11 nucleotides agree with TRBD2. The CDR3 length is 17 residues. V trimming: 0 bases; J trimming: 6 bases; junction bases outside the gene matches: 8. Per germline, CDR1 SGHDT and CDR2 YYEEEE.

The chain links TRBV29-1 to TRBJ2-1; D possibly corresponds to TRBD1 (7 bases). The CDR3 runs to 14 residues. Germline CDR1 is SQVTM and CDR2 is ANQGSEA. Trimming took 5 bases from V and 0 from J, leaving 11 bases between them. The CDR3 spells CSVQGGASYNEQFF. The DNA of the CDR3 is TGCAGCGTTCAGGGGGGAGCCTCCTACAATGAGCAGTTCTTC.

This clonotype has a handful of counts. V is TRBV7-8 and J is TRBJ1-1; D is uncertain. CDR1 and CDR2 (germline): SGHVS, FQNEAQ. The CDR3 runs to 17 residues. V lost 6 bases and J 1 base, leaving 21 bases between the germline ends. This chain's CDR3 is CASSRHSIGVPNTEAFF. The CDR3, as DNA: TGTGCCAGCAGTCGACATAGTATTGGGGTCCCGAACACTGAAGCTTTCTTT.

The V call is TRBV7-2, the J call TRBJ1-2; a possible D gene is TRBD1 (6 bases). The V and J ends lost 4 bases and 7 bases respectively, with 16 bases between them. Germline-derived CDR1 and CDR2 are SGHTA and FQGNSA. This CDR3 has 14 amino acids. DNA of the CDR3: TGTGCCAGCAGCTCCTCGGCAGGGGCGGGTGGCTACACCTTC. Residues: CASSSSAGAGGYTF.

The chain uses TRBV20-1 and TRBJ2-1; 9 bases map to TRBD1. The CDR3 length is 14 residues. CDR1 and CDR2 (germline): DFQATT, SNEGSKA (reference sequence). Unmatched junction bases numbered 6, after V lost 7 bases and J lost 2 bases. The CDR3 is CSVRDRVPYNEQFF. In nucleotides, the CDR3 is TGCAGTGTAAGGGACAGGGTTCCCTACAATGAGCAGTTCTTC.

The chain recombines TRBV20-1 with TRBJ2-3; D gene unclear. Trimming stripped 0 bases from V and 1 base from J, with 17 bases between. The germline gives CDR1 DFQATT, CDR2 SNEGSKA (reference sequence). This CDR3 comprises 17 residues. CDR3 sequence reads: CSARDAQKFSGTDTQYF. DNA of the CDR3: TGCAGTGCTAGAGACGCCCAGAAATTCAGTGGCACAGATACGCAGTATTTT.

The CDR3 protein is CASWTGNTEAFF. DNA of the CDR3: TGTGCCAGTTGGACAGGGAACACTGAAGCTTTCTTT. V gene TRBV19 combines with J gene TRBJ1-1; 7 nucleotides match TRBD1. Germline V gene sequence: CDR1 LNHDA, CDR2 SQIVND (reference sequence). V was pared by 8 bases and J by 1 base, with 1 base of the junction left unmatched. This CDR3 is 12 amino acids long.